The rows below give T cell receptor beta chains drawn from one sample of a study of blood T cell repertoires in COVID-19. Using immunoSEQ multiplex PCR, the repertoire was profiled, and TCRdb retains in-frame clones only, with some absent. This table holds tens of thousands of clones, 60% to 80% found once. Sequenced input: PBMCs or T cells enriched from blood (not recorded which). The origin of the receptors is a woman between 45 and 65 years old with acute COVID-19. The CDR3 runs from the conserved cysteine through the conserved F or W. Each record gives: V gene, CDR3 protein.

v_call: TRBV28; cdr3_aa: CASSNPDRVTEAFF
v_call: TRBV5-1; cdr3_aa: CASSAGQGAFAEAFF
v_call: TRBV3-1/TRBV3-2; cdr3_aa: CASRSNYGYTF
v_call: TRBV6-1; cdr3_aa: CASSERTGLNNEQFF
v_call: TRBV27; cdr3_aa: CASSLSRLGGTSGANVLTF
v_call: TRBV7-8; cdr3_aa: CASSLGQGGEAFF
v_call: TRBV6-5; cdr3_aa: CASAIPGQPQHF
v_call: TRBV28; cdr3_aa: CASSSGDTQYF
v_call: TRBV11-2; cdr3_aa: CASSSFLQGRESTNEKLFF
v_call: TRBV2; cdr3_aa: CASRGLRVQETQYF
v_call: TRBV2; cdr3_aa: CASHPGTGGPSTDTQYF
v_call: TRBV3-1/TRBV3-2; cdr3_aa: CASSHGTGSADTQYF